This TCR beta chain was sequenced during a study of tumor and adjacent non-tumor tissue in lung cancer. Regarding the study as a whole: Top 100 clones took a larger repertoire share in normal lung.

Comment on this clonotype: Its antigen is unknown. The CDR3 does not end in the conserved phenylalanine or tryptophan, so this is likely a read error.

The library came from three nested PCR rounds adapted from ARM-PCR protocols. From the multiplex PCR reads, TCRdb called clonotypes with MiXCR, one entry per CDR3 protein. The top ten clones hold roughly 25% of a sample with 50,000 to 60,000 distinct CDR3 sequences, 74% of them seen once. No cell sorting was done before RNA was extracted from the tissue. More than 3 cm separated this lung sample from the edge of the tumor. Chemotherapy-naive patients with new lung cancer underwent thoracic surgery in China, August–late 2014. The TCR originated in an older woman with non-small cell lung cancer. Sequences were obtained from distant non-tumor lung tissue.

CDR3 bases: TGTGCCAGCCGGTGGAACAGGGGACACTACGAGCAGTACTCC. Protein product: CASRWNRGHYEQYS. The chain couples TRBV12-3 or TRBV12-4 to TRBJ2-7, with TRBD1 matching over 7 bases. This CDR3 region has 14 residues. After removal of 8 bases from V and 3 bases from J, the junction contained 10 bases not matched to a gene.